The sample holds one count of the clone carrying this TCR beta chain. As handled by the study authors: Amplification of reference gene primers provided the estimated nucleated cell counts. Some clones are missing from TCRdb's copy, which holds only in-frame ones; the method was immunoSEQ multiplex PCR. V and J calls and clone size are given by that table; D and trimming were obtained from the DNA. The repertoire consists of roughly 87,000 clones, with roughly 75% occurring once and the leading ten covering around 4.4%. The record originates from a study of blood T cell repertoires in COVID-19. Overall study context: PBMCs, B-cell-depleted T cells, or T cells were the source of the cDNA or gDNA that made up the material.

Germline CDR1 MDHEN, CDR2 SYDVKM. Losses at the gene ends were 6 bases for V and 8 bases for J; bases not matched to a gene: 12. CDR3 length equals 15 residues. Input material: peripheral blood. This rearrangement joins TRBV28 to TRBJ1-4; the match to TRBD1 covers 7 bases. This clonotype was sampled from a woman between 50 and 59 years old with acute or convalescent COVID-19. For the CDR3, the DNA is TGTGCCAGCAGCCTCCCAAGACAGGGAGGAGAAAAACTGTTTTTT. Its translation: CASSLPRQGGEKLFF.